In its sample, the clone carrying this T cell receptor (beta chain) was seen a few times. No antigen is known for it. This sample was included in a study of CD8+ T cells in alopecia areata. Study overall: Oral tofacitinib (5 to 10 mg twice daily) was administered to treated patients. Patients in the study were on tofacitinib for 6 to 18 months, then off it for 6 months.

Study results and limitations: Possibly as an HLA-related effect, TCR sharing across patients appeared less clear than in mice. When scalp samples are sequenced, resident alphabeta T cells of normal skin are also captured.

Once RNA had been extracted, it was reverse transcribed into cDNA to act as the sequencing template. Assay used: immunoSEQ multiplex PCR; TCRdb lists only in-frame clones, some missing. The table records 150,000 to 200,000 clones, 59% of them present only once. CDR3 size: 11 residues. From germline, CDR1 is MNHEY and CDR2 SVGAGI. The V end lost 6 bases, the J end lost 3 bases, and 5 bases lay between the germline ends. This material consisted of CD4+ T cells sorted from blood, taken at week 0. This chain uses TRBV6-5 with TRBJ1-1; D not certain. The clonotype was recovered from a human donor with alopecia areata. CDR3 sequence reads: CASSSDTEAFF. The CDR3 DNA sequence: TGTGCCAGCAGCTCTGACACTGAAGCTTTCTTT.